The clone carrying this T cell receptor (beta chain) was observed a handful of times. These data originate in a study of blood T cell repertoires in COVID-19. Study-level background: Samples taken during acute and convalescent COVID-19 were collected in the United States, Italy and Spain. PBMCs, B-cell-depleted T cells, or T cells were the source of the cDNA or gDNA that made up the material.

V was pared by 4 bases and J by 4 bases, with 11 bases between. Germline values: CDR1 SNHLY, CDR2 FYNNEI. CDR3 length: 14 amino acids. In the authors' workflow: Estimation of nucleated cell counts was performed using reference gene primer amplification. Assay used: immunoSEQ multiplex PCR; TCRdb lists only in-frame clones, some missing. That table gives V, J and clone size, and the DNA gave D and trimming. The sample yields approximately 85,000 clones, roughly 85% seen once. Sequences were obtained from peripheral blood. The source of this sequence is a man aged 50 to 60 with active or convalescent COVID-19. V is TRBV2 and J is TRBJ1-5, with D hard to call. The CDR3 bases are TGTGCCAGCAGTGGGTCTACGGGAAATCAGCCCCAGCATTTT. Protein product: CASSGSTGNQPQHF. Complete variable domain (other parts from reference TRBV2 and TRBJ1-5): EPEVTQTPSHQVTQMGQEVILRCVPISNHLYFYWYRQILGQKVEFLVSFYNNEISEKSEIFDDQFSVERPDGSNFTLKIRSTKLEDSAMYFCASSGSTGNQPQHFGDGTRLSIL.